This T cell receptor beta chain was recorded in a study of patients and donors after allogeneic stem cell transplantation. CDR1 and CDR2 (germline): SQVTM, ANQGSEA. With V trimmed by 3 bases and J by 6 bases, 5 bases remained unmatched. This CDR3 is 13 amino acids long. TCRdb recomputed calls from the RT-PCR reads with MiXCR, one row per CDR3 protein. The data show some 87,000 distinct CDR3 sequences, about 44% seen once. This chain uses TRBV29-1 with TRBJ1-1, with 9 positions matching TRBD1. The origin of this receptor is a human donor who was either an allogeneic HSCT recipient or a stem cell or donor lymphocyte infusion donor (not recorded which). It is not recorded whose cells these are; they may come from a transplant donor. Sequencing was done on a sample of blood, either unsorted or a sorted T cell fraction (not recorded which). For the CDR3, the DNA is TGCAGCGTTGACCGGGACAGGGTATCTGAAGCTTTCTTT. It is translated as CSVDRDRVSEAFF.